This T cell receptor (beta chain) was captured by sequencing in a study of T-cell reconstitution after alpha-beta-depleted transplantation in children. Preparing the TCRbeta library involved the use of unique molecular identifiers. TCRdb itself ran the PCR reads through MiXCR, one entry per CDR3 protein. The data contain approximately 210,000 distinct CDR3 sequences, 14% to 15% of them singletons. This clonotype was seen at least ten times. The CDR3 loop spans 12 amino acids. V was clipped by 5 bases and J by 8 bases, with 11 bases between them. The receptor comes from a human donor who donated a stem cell graft to a child with acute lymphoblastic leukemia. The genes are TRBV12-3 or TRBV12-4 and TRBJ2-3; D perhaps matches TRBD2 (7 bases). The input for sequencing was PBMCs from the stem cell graft donor, taken from the stem cell graft. The DNA of the CDR3 is TGTGCCAGCAGTGTGGGAGGGGGTACGCAGTATTTT. As protein: CASSVGGGTQYF.